Listed here is a single TCR beta chain. These data belong to a study of blood T cell repertoires in COVID-19. As for the study in general: Samples representing acute and convalescent COVID-19 were sourced from the United States, Italy and Spain. The analysed material was cDNA or gDNA that came from T cells, B-cell-depleted T cells, or PBMCs.

Under the authors' procedure: Reference gene primer amplification in the assay estimated nucleated cell counts. Profiling relied on immunoSEQ multiplex PCR, and the TCRdb table lists in-frame clones only, not all of them. Clonal size and the V and J genes are those of that table, whereas D and trimming came from the DNA. The sample carries about 210,000 clones, about four fifths recorded once. Germline values: CDR1 LGHDT, CDR2 YNNKEL (reference sequence). Trimming left V 0 bases short and J 7 bases short, with 13 bases between. The CDR3 is 15 amino acids. The genes are TRBV3-1 (or the pseudogene TRBV3-2) and TRBJ1-5; D not certain. The receptor's source is a woman in her forties or fifties with active or convalescent COVID-19. Sequenced input: peripheral blood. Here the CDR3 reads CASSQDFDWQQPQHF. The CDR3 nucleotides read TGTGCCAGCAGCCAAGATTTTGATTGGCAGCAGCCCCAGCATTTT.